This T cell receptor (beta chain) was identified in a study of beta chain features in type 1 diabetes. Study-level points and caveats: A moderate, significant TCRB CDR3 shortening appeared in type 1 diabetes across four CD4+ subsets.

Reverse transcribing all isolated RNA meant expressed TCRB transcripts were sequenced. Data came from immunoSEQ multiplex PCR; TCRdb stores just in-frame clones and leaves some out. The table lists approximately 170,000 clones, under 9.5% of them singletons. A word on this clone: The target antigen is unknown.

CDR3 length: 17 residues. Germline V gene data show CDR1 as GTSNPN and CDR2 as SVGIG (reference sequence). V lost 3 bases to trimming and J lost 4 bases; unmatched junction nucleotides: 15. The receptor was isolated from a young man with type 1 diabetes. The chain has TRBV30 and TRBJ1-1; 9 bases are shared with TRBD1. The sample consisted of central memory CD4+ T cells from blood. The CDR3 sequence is CAWRDPGQGLRGTEAFF. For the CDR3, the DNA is TGTGCCTGGAGGGACCCGGGACAGGGACTACGGGGCACTGAAGCTTTCTTT.